The entry below describes one T cell receptor (beta chain). Seattle patient enrollment occurred during active infection, with longitudinal follow-up thereafter. The data belong to a study of blood T cell repertoires in COVID-19. Study-wide context: The samples span acute and convalescent COVID-19 from the United States, Italy and Spain.

After removal of 2 bases from V and 3 bases from J, the junction contained 5 bases not matched to a gene. This CDR3 is built from 15 residues. Looked up from germline, CDR1 is SGHTA and CDR2 is FQGTGA. Clones were read by immunoSEQ multiplex PCR, and TCRdb kept only the in-frame ones, dropping some. This sample has a few hundred thousand clones, with 85% to 90% found just once. This receptor was identified in a woman in her forties or fifties with COVID-19, enrolled during active disease. This chain connects TRBV7-3 to TRBJ1-2, with TRBD1 matching over 8 bases. Sequencing was performed on peripheral blood. The chain's CDR3 is CASSLSLTGDYGYTF. The CDR3 DNA reads TGTGCCAGCAGCTTATCCTTGACAGGGGACTATGGCTACACCTTC.